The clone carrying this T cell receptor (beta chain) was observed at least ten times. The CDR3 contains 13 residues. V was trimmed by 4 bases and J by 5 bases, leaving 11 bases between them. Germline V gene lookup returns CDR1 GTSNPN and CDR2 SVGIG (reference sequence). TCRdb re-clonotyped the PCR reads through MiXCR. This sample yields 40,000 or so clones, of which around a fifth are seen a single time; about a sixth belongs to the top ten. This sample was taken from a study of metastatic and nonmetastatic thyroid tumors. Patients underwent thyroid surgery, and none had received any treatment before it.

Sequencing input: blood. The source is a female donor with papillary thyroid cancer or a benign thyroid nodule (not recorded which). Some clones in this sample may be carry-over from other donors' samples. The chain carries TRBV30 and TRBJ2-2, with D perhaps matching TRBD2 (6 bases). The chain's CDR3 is CAWTRGYTGELFF. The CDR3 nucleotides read TGTGCCTGGACGCGGGGCTATACCGGGGAGCTGTTTTTT.